The rows below give T cell receptor beta chains drawn from one sample of a study of cytomegalovirus exposure and HLA in healthy donors. Assay: immunoSEQ multiplex PCR; the TCRdb copy retains only in-frame clones and omits some. Of fewer than 80,000 clones in the sample, 70% to 80% are singletons; the top ten hold 2% to 3%. The specimen was PBMCs. Receptors originate from a man younger than 45 in good health and CMV-seronegative. CDR3s leave out the opening cysteine and the closing phenylalanine or tryptophan. Each record gives: V gene, D gene, J gene, CDR3 protein. The D gene is left open where the match is weak.

V: TRBV6-6; D: -; J: TRBJ2-3; CDR3: ASSYSQGGDTQY
V: TRBV9; D: TRBD1; J: TRBJ2-7; CDR3: ASSAGTGSEEQY
V: TRBV27; D: TRBD1; J: TRBJ2-3; CDR3: ASSVTGGDTQY
V: TRBV30; D: -; J: TRBJ2-3; CDR3: AWRRGGRTDTQY
V: TRBV29-1; D: -; J: TRBJ1-2; CDR3: SVEIFQAGYGYT
V: TRBV7-9; D: TRBD1; J: TRBJ1-2; CDR3: ASRTGVGYT
V: TRBV19; D: TRBD1; J: TRBJ1-2; CDR3: ASSIRQGVDGYT
V: TRBV6-6; D: TRBD2; J: TRBJ2-7; CDR3: ASSYRTAGVAYEQY
V: TRBV7-9; D: TRBD1; J: TRBJ2-2; CDR3: ASSIGTVNTGELF
V: TRBV7-6; D: -; J: TRBJ2-1; CDR3: ASSSYRVGQF
V: TRBV7-9; D: -; J: TRBJ1-5; CDR3: ASSPPGINQPQH
V: TRBV6-5; D: -; J: TRBJ2-7; CDR3: ASSYSPGPPLHEQY
V: TRBV28; D: -; J: TRBJ2-5; CDR3: ASSSGTSETQY
V: TRBV30; D: -; J: TRBJ2-7; CDR3: AWSTGSVGYEQY
V: TRBV4-1; D: -; J: TRBJ2-7; CDR3: ASSQELGGKHEQY
V: TRBV21-1; D: -; J: TRBJ2-3; CDR3: ASSKERGADTQY
V: TRBV28; D: TRBD1; J: TRBJ2-1; CDR3: ASSKQGARGEQF
V: TRBV30; D: TRBD2; J: TRBJ2-1; CDR3: AWSTIAGVYNEQF
V: TRBV5-1; D: -; J: TRBJ2-3; CDR3: ASSFGGTSPTDTQY
V: TRBV13; D: TRBD2; J: TRBJ2-5; CDR3: ASSLGAGGGETQY
V: TRBV14; D: TRBD1; J: TRBJ2-7; CDR3: ASSHVGQAEYEQY
V: TRBV27; D: -; J: TRBJ2-5; CDR3: ASSFRETQY
V: TRBV4-1; D: TRBD2; J: TRBJ2-1; CDR3: ASSQELTSGSGNEQF
V: TRBV18; D: TRBD1; J: TRBJ1-1; CDR3: ASYPGTGEAF
V: TRBV2; D: TRBD1; J: TRBJ1-6; CDR3: ASSGEQGVGSPLH
V: TRBV28; D: -; J: TRBJ2-1; CDR3: ASSFRSNGARIEQF
V: TRBV28; D: -; J: TRBJ1-5; CDR3: ASSLQRLQGQPQH
V: TRBV11-2; D: -; J: TRBJ2-5; CDR3: ASRRGEALIRETQY
V: TRBV7-9; D: -; J: TRBJ1-5; CDR3: ASSLGVAGQPQH
V: TRBV27; D: -; J: TRBJ1-5; CDR3: ASSLSGRVSNQPQH
V: TRBV4-3; D: TRBD1; J: TRBJ2-7; CDR3: ASSQDPGTGYEQY
V: TRBV29-1; D: -; J: TRBJ1-1; CDR3: SVSYTEAF
V: TRBV29-1; D: -; J: TRBJ2-3; CDR3: SVAGGHSTDTQY
V: TRBV11-2; D: -; J: TRBJ2-7; CDR3: ASSSRSSTYYEQY
V: TRBV6-1; D: TRBD2; J: TRBJ2-1; CDR3: ASSDRLAGGLNEQF
V: TRBV29-1; D: TRBD1; J: TRBJ2-4; CDR3: SVGGTKNIQY
V: TRBV27; D: -; J: TRBJ2-7; CDR3: ASSPEGGFSSYEQY
V: TRBV19; D: TRBD1; J: TRBJ1-6; CDR3: ASSILSGGGGNSPLH
V: TRBV4-2; D: -; J: TRBJ2-7; CDR3: ASSPDWGSYEQY
V: TRBV6-5; D: TRBD2; J: TRBJ2-7; CDR3: ASSYSASGTSEQY
V: TRBV15; D: TRBD1; J: TRBJ2-7; CDR3: ATSRGTGGGYEQY
V: TRBV7-2; D: -; J: TRBJ2-3; CDR3: ASSSEVFSTDTQY
V: TRBV28; D: -; J: TRBJ1-2; CDR3: ASSAHRELVNYGYT
V: TRBV11-2; D: TRBD1; J: TRBJ2-4; CDR3: ASSPAITQGAAKNIQY
V: TRBV5-1; D: -; J: TRBJ2-1; CDR3: ASGHGTGYNEQF
V: TRBV30; D: TRBD2; J: TRBJ2-6; CDR3: AWSGGGSPGANVLP
V: TRBV7-9; D: -; J: TRBJ1-2; CDR3: ASSFVGHTYMGYT
V: TRBV7-9; D: TRBD2; J: TRBJ2-7; CDR3: ASSLTSGSSYEQY
V: TRBV19; D: -; J: TRBJ2-7; CDR3: ASSKLPRSEQY
V: TRBV9; D: -; J: TRBJ2-1; CDR3: ASSEADSYNEQF